The next 30 T cell receptor beta chains were all read from a single sample in a study of blood T cell repertoires in COVID-19. Method: immunoSEQ multiplex PCR; TCRdb's copy keeps in-frame clones and lacks some. The table includes 200,000 to 250,000 clones, roughly nine tenths detected once. What was sequenced was PBMCs or T cells enriched from blood (not recorded which). These TCRs come from a woman aged 18-35 years in a cohort exposed to, infected with or recovered from COVID-19 (not recorded which).

The chain employs TRBV2 and TRBJ2-3; no firm D call. Germline V gene data show CDR1 as SNHLY and CDR2 as FYNNEI. The V and J ends lost 1 base and 0 bases respectively, with 11 bases between them. This CDR3 has 16 residues. The chain's CDR3 is CASSEGRTLSTDTQYF. The CDR3 DNA is TGTGCCAGCAGTGAAGGAAGAACTTTAAGCACAGATACGCAGTATTTT.

This rearrangement joins TRBV19 to TRBJ1-5; 10 positions match TRBD1. Germline assignment: CDR1 LNHDA and CDR2 SQIVND (reference sequence). The J segment lost 7 bases and the V segment lost 5 bases, leaving 5 bases of the junction unmatched. This CDR3 is built from 14 residues. The CDR3 DNA reads as TGTGCCAGTAGTGTGACAGGGGGCGGGCAGCCCCAGCATTTT. This encodes CASSVTGGGQPQHF. Variable domain in full (rest from reference TRBV19 and TRBJ1-5): DGGITQSPKYLFRKEGQNVTLSCEQNLNHDAMYWYRQDPGQGLRLIYYSQIVNDFQKGDIAEGYSVSREKKESFPLTVTSAQKNPTAFYLCASSVTGGGQPQHFGDGTRLSIL.

V is TRBV4-2 and J is TRBJ2-2; TRBD1 matches 8 bases. CDR1 LGHNA and CDR2 YNFKEQ come from the germline V gene. The CDR3 spans 16 residues. Unmatched junction bases numbered 9, after V lost 4 bases and J lost 5 bases. The DNA for the CDR3 is TGTGCCAGCAGCCCTAGGACAGGGCGAGTAACCGGGGAGCTGTTTTTT. This encodes CASSPRTGRVTGELFF.

As for this clone: The same CDR3 arises from other DNA sequences in this sample as well. The chain employs TRBV10-3 and TRBJ1-2; D call uncertain. CDR1 and CDR2 (germline): ENHRY, SYGVKD. Trimming left V 0 bases short and J 8 bases short, with 7 bases between. The CDR3 consists of 12 residues. CDR3 region: CAISESEGGYTF. In DNA form, the CDR3 reads TGTGCCATCAGTGAGTCGGAGGGCGGCTACACCTTC.

The V and J genes are TRBV9 and TRBJ1-2; 8 bases map to TRBD1. This CDR3 region has 15 residues. The V gene's germline CDR1 is SGDLS and CDR2 YYNGEE. V dropped 0 bases and J dropped 7; count of bases not matched to a gene: 8. The CDR3 is CASSVATGGSSGYTF. CDR3 bases: TGTGCCAGCAGCGTAGCTACAGGGGGTTCTAGTGGCTACACCTTC.

Only one count was recorded for this clone. The chain recombines TRBV19 with TRBJ1-2; no clear D. V lost 3 bases and J 0 bases, leaving 5 bases between the germline ends. The germline V gene has CDR1 LNHDA and CDR2 SQIVND (reference sequence). This CDR3 region has 13 residues. CDR3 sequence reads: CASSMDSNYGYTF. The DNA of the CDR3 is TGTGCCAGTAGTATGGACTCTAACTATGGCTACACCTTC. Looking up the rest from reference TRBV19 and TRBJ1-2 gives the full variable domain: DGGITQSPKYLFRKEGQNVTLSCEQNLNHDAMYWYRQDPGQGLRLIYYSQIVNDFQKGDIAEGYSVSREKKESFPLTVTSAQKNPTAFYLCASSMDSNYGYTFGSGTRLTVV.

V usage is TRBV2 and J usage is TRBJ1-2, with D unclear. In germline, CDR1 is SNHLY, CDR2 FYNNEI. The CDR3 covers 16 residues. The V gene lost 3 bases and the J gene lost 4 bases, with 18 bases spanning the gap. CDR3 nucleotide sequence: TGTGCCAGCAGTGAGATTCCGGCAGGCCGGATCTATGGCTACACCTTC. Its translation: CASSEIPAGRIYGYTF. The full variable domain, rest sourced from reference TRBV2 and TRBJ1-2, is EPEVTQTPSHQVTQMGQEVILRCVPISNHLYFYWYRQILGQKVEFLVSFYNNEISEKSEIFDDQFSVERPDGSNFTLKIRSTKLEDSAMYFCASSEIPAGRIYGYTFGSGTRLTVV.

The chain joins TRBV28 to TRBJ1-1; TRBD1 is a possible D gene (5 bases). There are 15 residues in the CDR3. Germline CDR1 reads MDHEN; CDR2 reads SYDVKM. Trimming pared 1 base from V and 0 bases from J, leaving 9 bases between. As DNA, the CDR3 is TGTGCCAGCAGTTTATTTCGGGGGTTGAACACTGAAGCTTTCTTT. Translated, it gives CASSLFRGLNTEAFF.

This chain uses TRBV5-4 with TRBJ2-7, with a possible D match to TRBD2 (5 bases). CDR3 length equals 14 residues. Between the trimmed V and J ends, which lost 0 bases and 1 base, there was a span of 8 bases. In germline, CDR1 is SGHNT, CDR2 YYREEE (reference sequence). CDR3 in DNA: TGTGCCAGCAGCTTGGAAGGGAGATCCTACGAGCAGTACTTC. Amino acids: CASSLEGRSYEQYF.

The chain employs TRBV4-1 and TRBJ1-4; D may be TRBD1 (6 bases). There are 17 residues in the CDR3. Germline-derived CDR1 and CDR2 are MGHRA and YSYEKL. Trimming left V 2 bases short and J 4 bases short, with 17 bases between. The CDR3 sequence is CASSQPSRGKHNEKLFF. CDR3 DNA sequence: TGCGCCAGCAGCCAACCCTCTAGGGGGAAGCATAATGAAAAACTGTTTTTT.

The chain employs TRBV10-3 and TRBJ2-1, with 9 bases aligning to TRBD2. Germline V gene lookup returns CDR1 ENHRY and CDR2 SYGVKD. Trimming cost V 6 bases and J 7 bases; bases outside gene matches: 10. This CDR3 is 15 amino acids long. CDR3 sequence reads: CAISVAGAAGNEQFF. In DNA form, the CDR3 reads TGTGCCATCAGCGTAGCGGGGGCCGCCGGGAATGAGCAGTTCTTC.

The rearrangement links TRBV19 to TRBJ1-2, with D hard to call. Germline CDR1 is LNHDA and CDR2 is SQIVND (reference sequence). The CDR3 spans 12 residues. V lost 4 bases and J 7 bases, leaving 10 bases between the germline ends. The chain's CDR3 is CASSTPPGGYTF. The CDR3 region has the DNA TGTGCCAGTAGTACCCCCCCGGGTGGCTACACCTTC.

The genes are TRBV19 and TRBJ1-1; the match to TRBD1 covers 7 bases. The CDR3 extends over 13 amino acids. After removal of 10 bases from V and 5 bases from J, the junction contained 10 bases not matched to a gene. Germline V CDR1 and CDR2: LNHDA, SQIVND (reference sequence). CDR3 region: CATRDRVKTEAFF. As DNA, the CDR3 is TGTGCCACGCGCGACAGGGTAAAAACTGAAGCTTTCTTT.

The chain joins TRBV27 to TRBJ2-2, with 10 nucleotides matching TRBD1. This CDR3 contains 17 residues. J lost 5 bases, V lost 5 bases, and 11 bases had no gene match. Germline V gene sequence: CDR1 MNHEY, CDR2 SMNVEV (reference sequence). CDR3 sequence reads: CASSNPRDRGLTGELFF. In nucleotides, the CDR3 is TGTGCCAGCAGTAACCCCCGGGACAGGGGTTTGACCGGGGAGCTGTTTTTT.

V and J are TRBV5-6 and TRBJ2-1, with a weak D call TRBD1 (6 bases). Germline values: CDR1 SGHDT, CDR2 YYEEEE. V was clipped by 7 bases and J by 0 bases, with 11 bases between them. There are 14 residues in the CDR3. In DNA, the CDR3 is TGTGCCAGCCTCGGACAGAGCTCCTACAATGAGCAGTTCTTC. Translated, it gives CASLGQSSYNEQFF.

The V call is TRBV29-1, the J call TRBJ1-1; the D gene is possibly TRBD1 (5 bases). This CDR3 contains 13 residues. Trimming pared 7 bases from V and 1 base from J, leaving 13 bases between. Germline V lookup: CDR1 SQVTM, CDR2 ANQGSEA. The CDR3 coding sequence is TGCAGCGCTCGCTTAGGGGCGAACACTGAAGCTTTCTTT. Translating it yields CSARLGANTEAFF. The full variable domain, completed using reference TRBV29-1 and TRBJ1-1, is SAVISQKPSRDICQRGTSLTIQCQVDSQVTMMFWYRQQPGQSLTLIATANQGSEATYESGFVIDKFPISRPNLTFSTLTVSNMSPEDSSIYLCSARLGANTEAFFGQGTRLTVV.

The chain carries TRBV19 and TRBJ1-3, with D possibly being TRBD1 (5 bases). Trimming took off 4 bases at V and 0 bases at J, with 16 bases between the two ends. The CDR3 covers 17 residues. Germline V gene data show CDR1 as LNHDA and CDR2 as SQIVND (reference sequence). The CDR3 coding sequence is TGTGCCAGTAGTAATAGCGGGGGACCCTTCTCTGGAAACACCATATATTTT. Encoded protein: CASSNSGGPFSGNTIYF.

The chain has TRBV7-9 and TRBJ2-5; no reliable D call. V lost 5 bases and J lost 2, with 6 bases in between. The CDR3 is 12 residues long. CDR1 and CDR2 (germline): SEHNR, FQNEAQ (reference sequence). The CDR3, as DNA: TGTGCCAGCAGCCCTTTTCAAGAGACCCAGTACTTC. Translating gives CASSPFQETQYF.

The chain joins TRBV6-6 to TRBJ1-4; TRBD1 matches 8 bases. The ends lost 6 bases at V and 5 bases at J; junction bases unmatched: 5. This CDR3 has 14 residues. Germline-derived CDR1 and CDR2 are MNHNY and SVGAGI (reference sequence). The CDR3 sequence: CASRITGGNEKLFF. In DNA form, the CDR3 reads TGTGCCAGCAGAATTACAGGGGGGAATGAAAAACTGTTTTTT.

V usage is TRBV11-2 and J usage is TRBJ1-3, with D possibly being TRBD1 (5 bases). The CDR3 contains 16 residues. V dropped 0 bases and J dropped 4 bases, with 13 bases sitting between them. Germline V CDR1 and CDR2: SGHAT, FQNNGV. The CDR3 is CASSLDVGGGGNTIYF. CDR3 nucleotides: TGTGCCAGCAGCTTAGACGTTGGGGGAGGAGGAAACACCATATATTTT.

V usage is TRBV3-1 (or the pseudogene TRBV3-2) and J usage is TRBJ2-5; D unclear. Germline V CDR1 and CDR2: LGHDT, YNNKEL (reference sequence). This CDR3 region has 15 residues. V was clipped by 1 base and J by 5 bases, with 14 bases between them. The chain's CDR3 is CASSQALRVGETQYF. CDR3 DNA: TGTGCCAGCAGCCAAGCACTCCGGGTGGGTGAGACCCAGTACTTC.

Only one count was recorded for this clone. The chain combines TRBV3-1 (or the pseudogene TRBV3-2) with TRBJ1-5, with D possibly matching TRBD1 (5 bases). V lost 4 bases and J lost 2, with 24 bases in between. The germline V gene encodes CDR1 LGHDT and CDR2 YNNKEL (reference sequence). The CDR3 has 19 residues. The CDR3 region is CASSPSFPLREEGNQPQHF. CDR3 nucleotides: TGTGCCAGCAGCCCAAGTTTTCCCCTCAGGGAAGAGGGCAATCAGCCCCAGCATTTT.

The gene calls are TRBV7-8 and TRBJ1-2; D uncertain. The V gene's germline CDR1 is SGHVS and CDR2 FQNEAQ. CDR3 length: 12 residues. Trimming cost V 3 bases and J 6 bases, with 8 bases left between them. The CDR3 sequence is CASSFEGHGYTF. The CDR3 coding sequence is TGTGCCAGCAGCTTTGAGGGCCATGGCTACACCTTC.

The chain has TRBV6-5 and TRBJ1-5; D is perhaps TRBD1 (6 bases). The CDR3 is 14 amino acids. Trimming left V 7 bases short and J 7 bases short, with 17 bases between. CDR1 MNHEY and CDR2 SVGAGI come from the germline V gene. In DNA form, the CDR3 reads TGTGCCAGCAACCCGACAGGACCGGGACAGCCCCAGCATTTT. Translating it yields CASNPTGPGQPQHF.

This clone came up once. J is TRBJ1-2 and V is TRBV5-4, with TRBD1 matching over 8 bases. J gave up 3 bases and V 4 bases, and 8 bases lay outside the gene matches. Germline values: CDR1 SGHNT, CDR2 YYREEE (reference sequence). This CDR3 has 15 residues. The CDR3 nucleotides read TGTGCCAGCAGCCCCAACGGACAGGGTTACTATGGCTACACCTTC. Its translation is CASSPNGQGYYGYTF.

The genes are TRBV11-1 and TRBJ2-3, with D maybe TRBD2 (5 bases). The germline V gene has CDR1 SGHAT and CDR2 FQDESV (reference sequence). This CDR3 comprises 12 residues. The V end was cut by 3 bases, the J end by 6 bases, with 7 bases between. The CDR3 loop reads CASSFRRDTQYF. The CDR3 DNA reads TGTGCCAGCAGCTTCCGGAGGGATACGCAGTATTTT.

The chain recombines TRBV19 with TRBJ1-2, with a tentative D call TRBD1 (6 bases). V was shortened by 3 bases and J by 2 bases, with 10 bases between the two germline ends. CDR3 length: 14 amino acids. Germline CDR1 is LNHDA and CDR2 is SQIVND (reference sequence). CDR3 residues: CASSIRTANYGYTF. Here the CDR3 DNA reads TGTGCCAGTAGTATTCGGACAGCAAACTATGGCTACACCTTC.

This chain links TRBV28 with TRBJ1-5; 8 nucleotides agree with TRBD1. Germline V lookup: CDR1 MDHEN, CDR2 SYDVKM. V dropped 5 bases and J dropped 5; count of bases not matched to a gene: 5. The CDR3 extends over 14 amino acids. CDR3 bases: TGTGCCAGCAGTCCAGGACAGGGCGATCAGCCCCAGCATTTT. It yields the protein CASSPGQGDQPQHF.

The chain carries TRBV6-5 and TRBJ2-3; unclear D gene. Trimming removed 2 bases from V and 1 base from J, with 10 bases in between. This CDR3 has 15 residues. Germline values: CDR1 MNHEY, CDR2 SVGAGI. CDR3 amino acids: CASSYQESGTDTQYF. Written as DNA, the CDR3 is TGTGCCAGCAGTTACCAGGAATCCGGCACAGATACGCAGTATTTT.

The CDR3 DNA is TGTGCCAGCAGCTCCGACAGAGTCTATGGCTACACCTTC. It specifies CASSSDRVYGYTF. The rearrangement links TRBV7-8 to TRBJ1-2; the D gene is possibly TRBD1 (5 bases). V lost 4 bases, J lost 4 bases, and 10 bases lay in between. Germline loops: CDR1 SGHVS, CDR2 FQNEAQ. CDR3 size: 13 residues.